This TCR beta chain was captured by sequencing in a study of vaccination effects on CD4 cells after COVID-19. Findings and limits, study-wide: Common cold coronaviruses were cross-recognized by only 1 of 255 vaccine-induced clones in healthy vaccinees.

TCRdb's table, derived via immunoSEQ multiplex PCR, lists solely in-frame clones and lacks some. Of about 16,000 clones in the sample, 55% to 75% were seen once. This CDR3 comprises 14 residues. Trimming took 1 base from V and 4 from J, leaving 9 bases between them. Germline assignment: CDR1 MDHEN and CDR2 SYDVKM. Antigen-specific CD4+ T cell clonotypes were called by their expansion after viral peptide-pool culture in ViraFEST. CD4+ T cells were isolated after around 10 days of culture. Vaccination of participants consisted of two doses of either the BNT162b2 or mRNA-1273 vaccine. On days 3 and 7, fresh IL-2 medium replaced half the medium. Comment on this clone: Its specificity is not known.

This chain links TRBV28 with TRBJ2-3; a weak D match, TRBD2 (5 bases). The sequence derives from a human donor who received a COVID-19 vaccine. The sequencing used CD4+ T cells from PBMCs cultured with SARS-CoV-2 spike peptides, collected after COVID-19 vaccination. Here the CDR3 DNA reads TGTGCCAGCAGTTTATTTTCCGGGGCAGATACGCAGTATTTT. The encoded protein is CASSLFSGADTQYF.